One sample yielded the 27 T cell receptor beta chains listed below, sequenced in a study of cytomegalovirus exposure and HLA in healthy donors. Use of 60 Vbeta and 13 Jbeta primers characterized the PCR. Only in-frame clones appear in the TCRdb table, and some are missing; sequencing was by immunoSEQ multiplex PCR. This sample's clone table lists roughly 120,000 clones. Material: PBMCs. These receptors all stem from a young man in good health and CMV-seronegative.

V usage is TRBV5-1 and J usage is TRBJ1-2; 9 positions agree with TRBD1. Germline V gene lookup returns CDR1 SGHRS and CDR2 YFSETQ. The CDR3 sequence is 17 residues long. The ends lost 1 base at V and 1 base at J; junction bases unmatched: 8. The CDR3 sequence: CASSLTLRGQGNYGYTF. Written as DNA, the CDR3 is TGCGCCAGCAGCTTGACCCTCCGGGGACAGGGTAACTATGGCTACACCTTC.

The rearrangement joins TRBV28 to TRBJ2-5; 11 bases match TRBD1. V was pared by 1 base and J by 3 bases, with 4 bases of the junction left unmatched. Germline V gives CDR1 MDHEN, CDR2 SYDVKM. The CDR3 spans 16 residues. CDR3 amino acids: CASSLFGQGAKETQYF. The CDR3 DNA follows: TGTGCCAGCAGTTTATTCGGACAGGGGGCGAAAGAGACCCAGTACTTC.

The V gene is TRBV11-2, the J gene TRBJ1-1; 7 bases are shared with TRBD1. The ends lost 5 bases at V and 0 bases at J; junction bases unmatched: 6. CDR1 is SGHAT, CDR2 FQNNGV, per germline. The CDR3 totals 15 residues. Written as DNA, the CDR3 is TGTGCCAGCAGCCCTCTGGACAGGCTGAACACTGAAGCTTTCTTT. It translates to CASSPLDRLNTEAFF.

The J gene is TRBJ2-7, the V gene TRBV7-9, with D possibly TRBD1 on 6 matching bases. Germline values: CDR1 SEHNR, CDR2 FQNEAQ (reference sequence). V shed 5 bases and J shed 2 bases, with 16 bases lying between them. CDR3 length equals 15 residues. CDR3 residues: CASSALDRDAYEQYF. DNA of the CDR3: TGTGCCAGCAGCGCCCTGGACAGAGACGCCTACGAGCAGTACTTC.

The chain joins TRBV28 to TRBJ2-2, with D possibly TRBD2 on 5 matching bases. Germline CDR1 MDHEN, CDR2 SYDVKM. The CDR3 runs to 14 residues. The V and J ends lost 4 bases and 3 bases respectively, with 9 bases between them. The CDR3 reads CASSSRRDTGELFF. The DNA for the CDR3 is TGTGCCAGCAGTTCCCGGCGGGACACCGGGGAGCTGTTTTTT.

J is TRBJ1-4 and V is TRBV11-2; 8 bases are shared with TRBD1. Trimming at V came to 4 bases and at J to 2 bases, leaving 12 bases not matched to a gene. The CDR3 is 18 amino acids. Germline loops: CDR1 SGHAT, CDR2 FQNNGV. The CDR3 DNA is TGTGCCAGCAGCTCAGGTGCAGGGGGCGTAAGGACTAATGAAAAACTGTTTTTT. Translating gives CASSSGAGGVRTNEKLFF.

The rearrangement links TRBV7-2 to TRBJ1-2, with unresolved D. The CDR3 has 14 residues. Germline CDR1 SGHTA, CDR2 FQGNSA. V was shortened by 5 bases and J by 6 bases, with 16 bases between the two germline ends. CDR3 residues: CASSLLGVPDGYTF. The CDR3 nucleotides read TGTGCCAGCAGCCTCCTCGGGGTACCCGATGGCTACACCTTC.

The rearrangement links TRBV18 to TRBJ1-5, with a weak D call TRBD1 (6 bases). V lost 3 bases, J lost 0 bases, and 9 bases lay in between. The CDR3 covers 15 residues. Per germline, CDR1 KGHSH and CDR2 LQKENI. CDR3 sequence: CASSPRQASNQPQHF. Written as DNA, the CDR3 is TGTGCCAGCTCACCGAGACAGGCTAGCAATCAGCCCCAGCATTTT.

The chain links TRBV5-1 to TRBJ2-5; 16 bases fit TRBD2. CDR3 length: 17 amino acids. The junction had 4 bases not matched to a gene; V was cut back by 2 bases and J by 3 bases. CDR1 and CDR2 (germline): SGHRS, YFSETQ. The CDR3 protein is CASSFLGLAGGEETQYF. The CDR3 DNA sequence: TGCGCCAGCAGCTTCTTGGGACTAGCGGGGGGGGAAGAGACCCAGTACTTC.

The chain carries TRBV2 and TRBJ1-6, with D hard to call. Germline loops: CDR1 SNHLY, CDR2 FYNNEI. Trimming took off 7 bases at V and 1 base at J, with 5 bases between the two ends. The CDR3 is 13 residues long. The CDR3 region has the DNA TGTGCCAGCAAACAGTCCTATAATTCACCCCTCCACTTT. This encodes CASKQSYNSPLHF.

This chain links TRBV6-1 with TRBJ2-5; 9 nucleotides line up with TRBD1. Looked up from germline, CDR1 is MNHNS and CDR2 is SASEGT. The CDR3 sequence is 14 residues long. The V segment lost 4 bases and the J segment 4 bases; nucleotides outside the gene matches: 4. As DNA, the CDR3 is TGTGCCAGCAGTGCTACAGGGGGCCGAGAGACCCAGTACTTC. Amino acid sequence: CASSATGGRETQYF.

V and J are TRBV5-8 and TRBJ1-2, with D hard to call. V was clipped by 0 bases and J by 0 bases, with 12 bases between them. This CDR3 region has 16 residues. Per the germline V gene, CDR1 is SGHTS and CDR2 is YDEGEE. The CDR3 sequence is CASSLAVRVPNYGYTF. CDR3 bases: TGTGCCAGCAGCTTGGCCGTTCGTGTCCCTAACTATGGCTACACCTTC.

V is TRBV14 and J is TRBJ2-5, with D tentatively TRBD2 (6 bases). Germline loops: CDR1 SGHDN, CDR2 FVKESK. The length of the CDR3 is 14 residues. The V and J ends lost 7 bases and 4 bases respectively, with 16 bases between them. The DNA of the CDR3 is TGTGCCAGCACCGCGGCAGGGACTCGAGAGACCCAGTACTTC. Its protein is CASTAAGTRETQYF.

The CDR3 reads CASKVGGEKLFF. As DNA, the CDR3 is TGTGCCAGCAAGGTCGGGGGGGAAAAACTGTTTTTT. V gene TRBV2 combines with J gene TRBJ1-4; possible D gene TRBD1, 5 bases. The CDR3 sequence is 12 residues long. The V end was cut by 7 bases, the J end by 8 bases, with 11 bases between. Germline V gene data show CDR1 as SNHLY and CDR2 as FYNNEI.

The V and J genes are TRBV30 and TRBJ1-2; 7 nucleotides match TRBD1. Germline CDR1 is GTSNPN and CDR2 is SVGIG (reference sequence). Trimming at V came to 4 bases and at J to 8 bases, leaving 10 bases not matched to a gene. The CDR3 runs to 13 residues. The CDR3: CAWKGRGLGGYTF. The DNA for the CDR3 is TGTGCCTGGAAAGGCAGGGGGTTGGGGGGCTACACCTTC.

The genes are TRBV7-9 and TRBJ2-5, with 10 bases identical to TRBD1. The CDR3 spans 17 residues. CDR1 is SEHNR, CDR2 FQNEAQ, per germline (reference sequence). V gave up 0 bases and J gave up 1 base; unmatched junction bases: 5. The CDR3 region is CASSLAGTGASQETQYF. CDR3 sequence (DNA): TGTGCCAGCAGCTTAGCCGGGACAGGGGCATCCCAAGAGACCCAGTACTTC. Combining the CDR3 with reference TRBV7-9 and TRBJ2-5 gives the whole variable domain DTGVSQNPRHKITKRGQNVTFRCDPISEHNRLYWYRQTLGQGPEFLTYFQNEAQLEKSRLLSDRFSAERPKGSFSTLEIQRTEQGDSAMYLCASSLAGTGASQETQYFGPGTRLLVL.

This chain connects TRBV11-3 to TRBJ2-1; D possibly corresponds to TRBD1 (6 bases). The CDR3 is made up of 16 amino acids. The germline V gene has CDR1 SGHNT and CDR2 YENEEA. V lost 4 bases, J lost 1 base, and 14 bases lay in between. The CDR3 DNA reads TGTGCCAGCAGCTCCCAGGGACATTTATCCTACAATGAGCAGTTCTTC. This translates into CASSSQGHLSYNEQFF.

V gene TRBV28 combines with J gene TRBJ1-5; D unresolved. Germline-derived CDR1 and CDR2 are MDHEN and SYDVKM. V dropped 4 bases and J dropped 3 bases, with 7 bases sitting between them. This CDR3 is built from 13 residues. The chain's CDR3 is CASSYTANQPQHF. Here the CDR3 DNA reads TGTGCCAGCAGTTATACAGCCAATCAGCCCCAGCATTTT.

The chain combines TRBV7-8 with TRBJ1-6; the D is unclear. Germline V gene lookup returns CDR1 SGHVS and CDR2 FQNEAQ. The CDR3 is 14 amino acids. V dropped 1 base and J dropped 7 bases, with 8 bases sitting between them. For the CDR3, the DNA is TGTGCCAGCAGCTTAGTTGCTGCGAATTCACCCCTCCACTTT. This codes for CASSLVAANSPLHF.

The chain carries TRBV6-1 and TRBJ2-2; D gene uncertain. Trimming removed 4 bases from V and 7 bases from J, with 10 bases in between. CDR1 and CDR2 (germline): MNHNS, SASEGT. The length of the CDR3 is 13 residues. The chain's CDR3 is CASSVLEVGELFF. CDR3 DNA: TGTGCCAGCAGTGTTTTAGAGGTCGGGGAGCTGTTTTTT.

The CDR3 sequence: CASSVRGNKNIQYF. CDR3 sequence (DNA): TGTGCCAGCAGCGTCAGGGGTAACAAAAACATTCAGTACTTC. The gene calls are TRBV25-1 and TRBJ2-4, with D possibly TRBD1 on 6 matching bases. Germline CDR1 is MGHDK and CDR2 is SYGVNS. Trimming took off 6 bases at V and 3 bases at J, with 12 bases between the two ends. The CDR3 totals 14 residues.

The J gene is TRBJ2-3, the V gene TRBV4-2; 14 bases align to TRBD2. This CDR3 region has 21 residues. Trimming at V came to 4 bases and at J to 0 bases, leaving 15 bases not matched to a gene. Germline V gene lookup returns CDR1 LGHNA and CDR2 YNFKEQ. CDR3 loop: CASSRLGTSGGPGDSTDTQYF. In nucleotides, the CDR3 is TGTGCCAGCAGCCGCCTCGGGACTAGCGGGGGACCGGGGGATAGCACAGATACGCAGTATTTT.

The CDR3 here is CASSLVMNTEAFF. The CDR3 DNA follows: TGCGCCAGCAGCCTTGTAATGAACACTGAAGCTTTCTTT. V usage is TRBV5-1 and J usage is TRBJ1-1; D is uncertain. The length of the CDR3 is 13 residues. Trimming took off 4 bases at V and 0 bases at J, with 7 bases between the two ends. CDR1 SGHRS and CDR2 YFSETQ come from the germline V gene.

The chain couples TRBV2 to TRBJ2-2, with D hard to call. Germline V gives CDR1 SNHLY, CDR2 FYNNEI. Trimming took off 6 bases at V and 4 bases at J, with 12 bases between the two ends. The length of the CDR3 is 14 residues. The CDR3, as DNA: TGTGCCAGCAGGGGTCCCCCGGGCACCGGGGAGCTGTTTTTT. Translated: CASRGPPGTGELFF. Full variable domain (missing parts from reference TRBV2 and TRBJ2-2): EPEVTQTPSHQVTQMGQEVILRCVPISNHLYFYWYRQILGQKVEFLVSFYNNEISEKSEIFDDQFSVERPDGSNFTLKIRSTKLEDSAMYFCASRGPPGTGELFFGEGSRLTVL.

The chain uses TRBV6-6 and TRBJ2-1, with 9 positions matching TRBD1. CDR3 length equals 13 residues. Per the germline V gene, CDR1 is MNHNY and CDR2 is SVGAGI (reference sequence). The V segment lost 4 bases and the J segment 7 bases; nucleotides outside the gene matches: 2. The CDR3 loop is CASSLGQGNEQFF. DNA of the CDR3: TGTGCCAGCAGTTTAGGACAGGGGAATGAGCAGTTCTTC.

CDR3 in DNA: TGCGCCAGCAGCCAAGAGCCCCTGACTACGATCTACAATGAGCAGTTCTTC. Its translation: CASSQEPLTTIYNEQFF. The chain has TRBV4-1 and TRBJ2-1; D is possibly TRBD2 (5 bases). Trimming stripped 0 bases from V and 3 bases from J, with 15 bases between. This CDR3 region has 17 residues. Germline values: CDR1 MGHRA, CDR2 YSYEKL.

The CDR3 spells CASSPSPWGAELSYEQYF. CDR3 coding DNA: TGTGCCAGCAGCCCGAGTCCATGGGGAGCGGAGCTCTCCTACGAGCAGTACTTC. V usage is TRBV11-1 and J usage is TRBJ2-7; D is perhaps TRBD2 (5 bases). V was trimmed by 5 bases and J by 0 bases, leaving 23 bases between them. Per germline, CDR1 SGHAT and CDR2 FQDESV (reference sequence). The CDR3 has 18 amino acids. Using reference TRBV11-1 and TRBJ2-7 for the parts outside the CDR3, the full variable domain is EAEVAQSPRYKITEKSQAVAFWCDPISGHATLYWYRQILGQGPELLVQFQDESVVDDSQLPKDRFSAERLKGVDSTLKIQPAELGDSAMYLCASSPSPWGAELSYEQYFGPGTRLTVT.